This record covers a single TCR beta chain. This sample stems from a study of blood T cell repertoires in COVID-19. Assay: immunoSEQ multiplex PCR; the TCRdb copy retains only in-frame clones and omits some. Here the sample spans around 190,000 clones, around 79% being singletons. This CDR3 comprises 15 residues. Germline loops: CDR1 SGHDN, CDR2 FVKESK. V dropped 1 base and J dropped 6 bases, with 15 bases sitting between them. The gene calls are TRBV14 and TRBJ1-1, with unresolved D. The sequencing sample was made of peripheral blood. This TCR derives from a woman aged 45 to 65 with acute or convalescent COVID-19. The CDR3 sequence is CASSQVGAGYPEAFF. CDR3 DNA sequence: TGTGCCAGCAGCCAAGTGGGCGCTGGGTACCCTGAAGCTTTCTTT.